These 10 T cell receptor beta chains were all obtained from the same sample, sequenced in a study of blood T cell repertoires in COVID-19. The method was immunoSEQ multiplex PCR; TCRdb's version includes in-frame clones alone and lacks a portion of them. Among over 150,000 clones listed, around 88% were seen once. Sequenced input: peripheral blood. The receptors were gathered from a woman in her seventies who had recovered from COVID-19.

The chain joins TRBV18 to TRBJ2-3; D is perhaps TRBD2 (5 bases). This CDR3 spans 14 amino acids. CDR1 is KGHSH and CDR2 is LQKENI in the germline V gene. Trimming shortened V by 3 bases and J by 4 bases, and 11 bases separated the two germline ends. CDR3 loop: CASSPVRESDTQYF. The CDR3 nucleotides read TGTGCCAGCTCACCCGTACGGGAATCAGATACGCAGTATTTT.

The rearrangement uses TRBV19 and TRBJ2-6; 8 nucleotides line up with TRBD2. CDR1 is LNHDA and CDR2 is SQIVND in the germline V gene (reference sequence). This CDR3 contains 17 residues. V shed 6 bases and J 0 bases; nucleotides not matched to a gene: 7. The CDR3 sequence is CASSPAGGPSGANVLTF. In DNA, the CDR3 is TGTGCCAGTAGCCCGGCGGGGGGACCCTCTGGGGCCAACGTCCTGACTTTC.

The genes are TRBV7-9 and TRBJ2-2; the match to TRBD2 covers 8 bases. The V gene's germline CDR1 is SEHNR and CDR2 FQNEAQ (reference sequence). This CDR3 is 15 amino acids long. After removal of 5 bases from V and 4 bases from J, the junction contained 6 bases not matched to a gene. CDR3 DNA sequence: TGTGCCAGCAGCCCGCGGGGGGCGCGCACCGGGGAGCTGTTTTTT. Its translation: CASSPRGARTGELFF.

This clone was recorded many times. This chain joins TRBV4-1 and TRBJ1-6, with a weak D call TRBD1 (5 bases). V was pared by 0 bases and J by 4 bases, with 10 bases between. The CDR3 has 16 residues. Germline assignment: CDR1 MGHRA and CDR2 YSYEKL. CDR3 DNA: TGCGCCAGCAGCCAAGACCCCCAGGGTTATAATTCACCCCTCCACTTT. Protein: CASSQDPQGYNSPLHF.

This clone was seen only once. DNA of the CDR3: TGCGCCAGCAGCCAAGCCTCTAGCGGGGGGCTAGCCAAAAACATTCAGTACTTC. Translating gives CASSQASSGGLAKNIQYF. V gene TRBV4-3 combines with J gene TRBJ2-4, with 11 bases matching TRBD2. J gave up 0 bases and V 1 base, and 5 bases lay outside the gene matches. The CDR3 has 18 amino acids. Germline lookup yields CDR1 LGHNA and CDR2 YSLEER.

V is TRBV5-6 and J is TRBJ1-6; D is uncertain. This CDR3 contains 14 residues. Germline values: CDR1 SGHDT, CDR2 YYEEEE. Trimming left V 2 bases short and J 8 bases short, with 11 bases between. This CDR3 is CASSFLSVYSPLHF. The CDR3 DNA follows: TGTGCCAGCAGCTTTTTAAGCGTCTATTCACCCCTCCACTTT.

This clone was detected only once. The chain combines TRBV19 with TRBJ2-3; 9 bases match TRBD2. After removal of 11 bases from V and 7 bases from J, the junction contained 13 bases not matched to a gene. Germline V gene lookup returns CDR1 LNHDA and CDR2 SQIVND (reference sequence). The CDR3 runs to 14 residues. The chain's CDR3 is CASRGLAGRHTQYF. The CDR3 DNA sequence: TGTGCCTCCCGCGGGCTAGCGGGGAGGCATACGCAGTATTTT.

The V gene is TRBV28, the J gene TRBJ1-1; TRBD1 aligns across 7 bases. This CDR3 region has 15 residues. In germline, CDR1 is MDHEN, CDR2 SYDVKM. J was trimmed by 1 base and V by 7 bases; bases with no gene match: 9. CDR3 sequence: CASTQGTAKNTEAFF. Written as DNA, the CDR3 is TGTGCCAGCACCCAGGGGACAGCGAAGAACACTGAAGCTTTCTTT.

The chain employs TRBV18 and TRBJ1-6; TRBD1 is a possible D gene (6 bases). V was trimmed by 4 bases and J by 14 bases, leaving 15 bases between them. Germline V gene sequence: CDR1 KGHSH, CDR2 LQKENI. This CDR3 has 13 residues. CDR3 in amino acids: CASSLRTAIALHF. In nucleotides, the CDR3 is TGTGCCAGCTCACTCAGGACAGCGATTGCCCTCCACTTT. Using reference TRBV18 and TRBJ1-6 for the parts outside the CDR3, the full variable domain is NAGVMQNPRHLVRRRGQEARLRCSPMKGHSHVYWYRQLPEEGLKFMVYLQKENIIDESGMPKERFSAEFPKEGPSILRIQQVVRGDSAAYFCASSLRTAIALHFGNGTRLTVT.

The chain is built from TRBV5-6 and TRBJ1-2; 7 bases agree with TRBD1. CDR1 and CDR2 (germline): SGHDT, YYEEEE. V lost 7 bases, J lost 4 bases, and 7 bases stayed unmatched. This CDR3 has 13 amino acids. The CDR3 region has the DNA TGTGCCAGCGCGGACAGGACCCCCTATGGCTACACCTTC. Translated: CASADRTPYGYTF.